These 3 T cell receptor beta chains came from one sample sequenced in a study of cytotoxic CD8 clonotypes in ibrutinib-treated CLL. The method was immunoSEQ multiplex PCR; TCRdb's version includes in-frame clones alone and lacks a portion of them. Of 200,000 to 250,000 clones in the sample, roughly 74% were seen once. The source was PBMCs, collected after 24 months of ibrutinib treatment. The receptor source for this set is a human donor with chronic lymphocytic leukemia.

The gene calls are TRBV5-5 and TRBJ2-7; D is undetermined. This CDR3 spans 12 amino acids. Germline CDR1 reads SGHKS; CDR2 reads YYEKEE (reference sequence). Trimming took off 3 bases at V and 5 bases at J, with 9 bases between the two ends. CDR3 loop: CASSSNTDEQYF. The CDR3 DNA is TGTGCCAGCAGCTCCAACACTGACGAGCAGTACTTC.

This clone was observed a handful of times. The rearrangement links TRBV29-1 to TRBJ1-2; the D gene is possibly TRBD1 (5 bases). Trimming cost V 7 bases and J 1 base, with 13 bases left between them. The CDR3 is 13 amino acids. Germline V gives CDR1 SQVTM, CDR2 ANQGSEA. CDR3 region: CSGKQEDNYGYTF. The CDR3 nucleotides read TGCAGCGGAAAACAGGAGGATAACTATGGCTACACCTTC.

This clone was picked up a small number of times. This chain links TRBV25-1 with TRBJ2-1; D possibly corresponds to TRBD1 (5 bases). This CDR3 contains 14 residues. V lost 3 bases, J lost 6 bases, and 12 bases lay in between. From germline, CDR1 is MGHDK and CDR2 SYGVNS. CDR3 sequence: CASSDPGLSNEQFF. The CDR3, as DNA: TGTGCCAGCAGTGACCCAGGGCTCAGCAATGAGCAGTTCTTC.